This TCR beta chain was obtained from a study of CD8+ T cells in alopecia areata. Study-level findings and limits: Both scalp clonality and the expanded CD8+ clones among the top 100 showed a significant decrease with tofacitinib. Uncertainty about whether baseline CD8+ expansion is linked to response remains, with one nonresponder.

Remarks on this clone: Its target is unknown.

RNA, once extracted, was reverse transcribed into cDNA for use as the sequencing template. TCRdb's copy holds only in-frame clones and misses some; the assay was immunoSEQ multiplex PCR. The sample lists 75,000 to 80,000 clones, around two thirds seen once, with about a quarter in the top ten. The treatment here: oral pan-JAK inhibitor, 5-10 mg twice daily. It was from alopecia areata patients that lesional scalp punch biopsies and peripheral blood were collected. Sorted populations comprised CD4+ and CD8+ T cells obtained from PBMCs. Germline CDR1 and CDR2: SGDLS and YYNGEE. The CDR3 is made up of 15 amino acids. The V and J ends lost 0 bases and 0 bases respectively, with 9 bases between them.

This clonotype originated in a human donor with alopecia areata. The source material was CD8+ T cells sorted from blood, sampled at week 24, from a patient treated with tofacitinib. The chain employs TRBV9 and TRBJ1-1; possible D gene TRBD1, 6 bases. The CDR3 nucleotides are TGTGCCAGCAGCGTAGTACAGGGTATGAACACTGAAGCTTTCTTT. It codes for CASSVVQGMNTEAFF.